The rows below give T cell receptor beta chains drawn from one sample of a study of blood T cell repertoires in COVID-19. Method: immunoSEQ multiplex PCR; TCRdb's copy keeps in-frame clones and lacks some. The repertoire holds about 70,000 clones, with over 75% as singletons. Material for sequencing was peripheral blood. These receptors all come from a woman aged 18 to 35 with acute or convalescent COVID-19. The CDR3 runs from the conserved cysteine through the conserved F or W. Each record gives: clone size, D gene, J gene, V gene, CDR3 DNA, CDR3 protein. The D gene is left open where the match is weak. Clone size is given for some rows only: seen once, a few or many times, or a class if the clone is expanded.

>once|TRBD2|TRBJ2-1|TRBV6-5
TGTGCCAGCAGTTTCCGGCGGGGGGCTTACAATGAGCAGTTCTTC
CASSFRRGAYNEQFF
>-|TRBD2|TRBJ2-7|TRBV7-9
TGTGCCAGCAGCTCAGAACTAGCGGGGGGATTCTACGAGCAGTACTTC
CASSSELAGGFYEQYF
>-|TRBD2|TRBJ2-1|TRBV7-9
TGTGCCAGCAGCGCAACGGGACTAGGACAATGGGAGCAGTTCTTC
CASSATGLGQWEQFF
>-|TRBD2|TRBJ2-1|TRBV7-2
TGTGCCAGCAGTTCCCGGAGCGGGAGGGCCCTCAATGAGCAGTTCTTC
CASSSRSGRALNEQFF
>-|-|TRBJ1-5|TRBV28
TGTGCCAGCAGGCTGGGGGGGGGAGGCCAGCCCCAGCATTTT
CASRLGGGGQPQHF
>-|-|TRBJ2-5|TRBV7-9
TGTGCCAGCAGCTTAGCTAGCAGCCAAGAAAGACGCACCCAGTACTTC
CASSLASSQERRTQYF
>-|TRBD1|TRBJ1-6|TRBV7-2
TGTGCCAGCAGCACGAGACAGGGAGGCAATTCACCCCTCCACTTT
CASSTRQGGNSPLHF
>-|-|TRBJ1-3|TRBV11-2
TGTGCCAGCAGCTTAGACACGGTGGTCGGAAACACCATATATTTT
CASSLDTVVGNTIYF
>once|-|TRBJ2-3|TRBV19
TGTGCCAGTAGTATAGAGAGCGGGCTAAGCACAGATACGCAGTATTTT
CASSIESGLSTDTQYF
>-|TRBD1|TRBJ2-5|TRBV24-1
TGTGCCACCAGTGAGCGACGGGACAGGGAAAGAGATGACCAGTACTTC
CATSERRDRERDDQYF
>-|TRBD1|TRBJ2-5|TRBV3-1/TRBV3-2
TGTGCCAGCAGCCAAGAGACAGGGGCCCGGGGGACCCAGTACTTC
CASSQETGARGTQYF
>-|TRBD1|TRBJ1-4|TRBV9
TGTGCCAGCAGCAGGACAGGGGGGGATAATGAAAAACTGTTTTTT
CASSRTGGDNEKLFF
>few|TRBD1|TRBJ1-1|TRBV7-2
TGTGCCAGCAGCCCGAAATTAGGGACAGGGGCCCCGGAAGCTTTCTTT
CASSPKLGTGAPEAFF
>-|TRBD2|TRBJ2-1|TRBV15
TGTGCCACCAGTCGCGCGGGAGGGCCCTACAATGAGCAGTTCTTC
CATSRAGGPYNEQFF
>-|-|TRBJ1-2|TRBV15
TGTGCCACCAGCTTCCGCCGGGACGCCGGGGGGTGGGGCTACACCTTC
CATSFRRDAGGWGYTF
>few|TRBD1|TRBJ2-7|TRBV27
TGTGCCAGCAGGAATTACAGGGGTCAAACCTACGAGCAGTACTTC
CASRNYRGQTYEQYF
>few|TRBD1|TRBJ1-3|TRBV4-1
TGCGCCAGCAGCCAAGAGGGACAGGCTAACTCTGGAAACACCATATATTTT
CASSQEGQANSGNTIYF
>-|TRBD1|TRBJ1-5|TRBV27
TGTGCCAGCAGTCCCACGACAGGGAGTCAGCCCCAGCATTTT
CASSPTTGSQPQHF
>-|-|TRBJ1-2|TRBV7-8
TGTGCCAGCAGCCCCGGGACAATCTATGGCTACACCTTC
CASSPGTIYGYTF
>-|-|TRBJ1-5|TRBV7-7
TGTGCCAGCAGCCCCTCGGACATTAGCGGGAATCAGCCCCAGCATTTT
CASSPSDISGNQPQHF
>-|-|TRBJ1-4|TRBV6-1
TGTGCCAGCAGTGAAAGGGGGGGGGCTAATGAAAAACTGTTTTTT
CASSERGGANEKLFF
>-|TRBD1|TRBJ1-1|TRBV6-2/TRBV6-3
TGTGCCAGCAGTTACCGGACAGGGGGCGGTGTAAACACTGAAGCTTTCTTT
CASSYRTGGGVNTEAFF
>-|-|TRBJ1-1|TRBV4-1
TGCGCCAGCAGCCAAAACCCCCTAACAGGGCGGCGCACTGAAGCTTTCTTT
CASSQNPLTGRRTEAFF
>-|-|TRBJ1-1|TRBV19
TGTGCCAGTAGTATAAGTGGACGCGGGGCTGAAGCTTTCTTT
CASSISGRGAEAFF
>-|TRBD2|TRBJ2-7|TRBV19
TGTGCCAGTAGTAGAAAAGGGACTAGCGGGACCTACGAGCAGTACTTC
CASSRKGTSGTYEQYF
>-|-|TRBJ1-1|TRBV5-4
TGTGCCAGCAGCTGGAGGGGCGGGAGAGTGGGAGCGGGTAACACTGAAGCTTTCTTT
CASSWRGGRVGAGNTEAFF
>-|-|TRBJ1-1|TRBV19
TGTGCCAGTAGTTCTCAGTACAGGGCGTCAGAAGCTTTCTTT
CASSSQYRASEAFF
>-|-|TRBJ2-3|TRBV5-6
TGTGCCAGCAGCCTAGGACAAGAGAGCACAGATACGCAGTATTTT
CASSLGQESTDTQYF
>-|-|TRBJ1-3|TRBV7-9
TGTGCCAGCAGCTTAGACACAGGATTGGACACCATATATTTT
CASSLDTGLDTIYF
>-|-|TRBJ1-1|TRBV7-8
TGTGCCAGCAGCTTACGGTGGGGAGGGGGGCGAGGCACTGAAGCTTTCTTT
CASSLRWGGGRGTEAFF
>-|TRBD2|TRBJ2-1|TRBV27
TGTGCCAGCAGTTATCTAGCGGTGAGCAATGAGCAGTTCTTC
CASSYLAVSNEQFF
>-|TRBD2|TRBJ2-3|TRBV7-2
TGTGCCAGCAGCTTATCTCGTGGGGCTAGCGGGAGGTCAGATACGCAGTATTTT
CASSLSRGASGRSDTQYF
>-|-|TRBJ2-6|TRBV9
TGTGCCAGCAGCGTAGATGACACTGGGGCCAACGTCCTGACTTTC
CASSVDDTGANVLTF
>once|TRBD2|TRBJ2-5|TRBV28
TGTGCCAGTTCGCGGGGTATAGCGGGGCCTTCAGTAAGAAAAGAGACCCAGTACTTC
CASSRGIAGPSVRKETQYF
>-|TRBD2|TRBJ2-7|TRBV30
TGTGCCTGGAGCAGGACTAGCGCGGTCTACGAGCAGTACTTC
CAWSRTSAVYEQYF
>-|TRBD2|TRBJ2-7|TRBV4-3
TGCGCCAGCAGCCAAACCGTAATAGCGGGGAGCTCCTACGAGCAGTACTTC
CASSQTVIAGSSYEQYF
>-|TRBD2|TRBJ2-1|TRBV6-1
TGTGCCAGCAGTGAAGCGGTCTGGGACTACCCAGGCCTTGTGTATGAGCAGTTCTTC
CASSEAVWDYPGLVYEQFF
>-|-|TRBJ1-6|TRBV6-5
TGTGCCAGCAAGGAACCAGGGTATAATTCACCCCTCCACTTT
CASKEPGYNSPLHF
>-|-|TRBJ2-1|TRBV5-6
TGTGCCAGCAGCCCAATTCCCCCGACAGGGGACTACTACAATGAGCAGTTCTTC
CASSPIPPTGDYYNEQFF
>-|TRBD1|TRBJ1-1|TRBV14
TGTGCCAGCAGCCCATTGGACAGGATAATCACTGAAGCTTTCTTT
CASSPLDRIITEAFF
>-|-|TRBJ1-2|TRBV21-1
TGTGCCAGCAGCAAAGTTGTGCGGGGTTCCCCCCTTAACTATGGCTACACCTTC
CASSKVVRGSPLNYGYTF
>-|TRBD1|TRBJ1-2|TRBV29-1
TGCAGCGCCGTTGCAGGGGGCTCATCTGGCTACACCTTC
CSAVAGGSSGYTF
>-|TRBD1|TRBJ1-3|TRBV6-6
TGTGCCAGCAGCCAATCCACAGGGGGTTCTGGAAACACCATATATTTT
CASSQSTGGSGNTIYF
>-|TRBD1|TRBJ2-7|TRBV6-2/TRBV6-3
TGTGCCAGCAGTTATGGGCAGGGGGCATGGGAGCAGTACTTC
CASSYGQGAWEQYF
>few|-|TRBJ2-7|TRBV2
TGTGCCAGCAGTGTCGGGGTCTCCTACGAGCAGTACTTC
CASSVGVSYEQYF
>once|TRBD2|TRBJ2-7|TRBV29-1
TGCAGCGTTCGGACTAGCGAGACCGGGGAGCAGTACTTC
CSVRTSETGEQYF
>-|TRBD1|TRBJ1-1|TRBV5-6
TGTGCCAGCACCACCGTAGCGGGACAGAAGAACACTGAAGCTTTCTTT
CASTTVAGQKNTEAFF
>once|-|TRBJ1-5|TRBV19
TGTGCCAGTAGCTTACTTCAGGGTCAAGATCAGCCCCAGCATTTT
CASSLLQGQDQPQHF
>-|-|TRBJ1-2|TRBV2
TGTGCCAGCAGCGGGACTTTCAACTATGGCTACACCTTC
CASSGTFNYGYTF
>once|-|TRBJ2-7|TRBV28
TGTGCCAGCAGTTCCTCTGAGGCCGAAACCTACGAGCAGTACTTC
CASSSSEAETYEQYF
>-|TRBD1|TRBJ1-2|TRBV6-5
TGTGCCAGCAGTCCTGGACAGGCAACTAACTATGGCTACACCTTC
CASSPGQATNYGYTF
>-|-|TRBJ1-2|TRBV21-1
TGTGCCAGCAGCAAAGACGAGGGAAACTATGGCTACACCTTC
CASSKDEGNYGYTF
>-|TRBD1|TRBJ2-2|TRBV5-1
TGCGCCAGCTCGACCCACGGGACAGCGACCACCGGGGAGCTGTTTTTT
CASSTHGTATTGELFF
>-|TRBD1|TRBJ2-7|TRBV5-6
TGTGCCAGCAGCCGGGGGACAGGGAGAACTTCCTACGAGCAGTACTTC
CASSRGTGRTSYEQYF
>-|-|TRBJ1-2|TRBV19
TGTGCCAGTAGTATAGCCAGGCAGCTTAACTATGGCTACACCTTC
CASSIARQLNYGYTF
>-|TRBD1|TRBJ1-1|TRBV6-5
TGTGCCAGCAGAGACGACAGGGCCGGAGCTTTCTTT
CASRDDRAGAFF
>-|-|TRBJ2-5|TRBV11-2
TGTGCCAGCAGCTTATCAATTTTGGAGACCCAGTACTTC
CASSLSILETQYF
>-|-|TRBJ1-1|TRBV28
TGTGCCAGCGCTACGGCAGGAGGCTTGAACACTGAAGCTTTCTTT
CASATAGGLNTEAFF
>-|TRBD2|TRBJ2-1|TRBV4-3
TGCGCCAGCAGCCAAGAGCCGGGAGGCGGGGAGCAGTTCTTC
CASSQEPGGGEQFF